Below are 7 T cell receptor beta chains sequenced from a single sample in a study of blood T cell repertoires in COVID-19. Libraries were prepared by immunoSEQ multiplex PCR; TCRdb keeps only in-frame clonotypes and omits some of them. In the table there are hundreds of thousands of clones, just under 90% of which are singletons. The specimen sequenced was PBMCs or T cells enriched from blood (not recorded which). Every receptor here comes from a man between 45 and 60 years old who had been exposed to COVID-19.

The J gene is TRBJ1-3, the V gene TRBV7-2; D remains unclear. The CDR3 has 15 amino acids. V shed 1 base and J shed 9 bases, with 16 bases lying between them. Per germline, CDR1 SGHTA and CDR2 FQGNSA. CDR3 residues: CASSLVVTVGATIYF. The CDR3 DNA reads as TGTGCCAGCAGCTTAGTAGTAACAGTCGGTGCCACCATATATTTT.

CDR3 sequence (DNA): TGTGCCAGCAACCCAATGCTGAGTCCGGGTACAGGGGGCTACACCTTC. Protein product: CASNPMLSPGTGGYTF. The genes are TRBV28 and TRBJ1-2, with D perhaps TRBD1 (6 bases). The CDR3 spans 16 residues. Trimming stripped 7 bases from V and 8 bases from J, with 26 bases between. The germline V gene encodes CDR1 MDHEN and CDR2 SYDVKM.

This sequence joins TRBV15 and TRBJ1-6; D is unclear. V was pared by 4 bases and J by 4 bases, with 11 bases between. CDR1 is LNHNV and CDR2 is YYDKDF in the germline V gene (reference sequence). CDR3 length equals 15 residues. CDR3 bases: TGTGCCACCAGCATAGATCAGGTTTATAATTCACCCCTCCACTTT. This translates into CATSIDQVYNSPLHF.

The chain couples TRBV19 to TRBJ1-3; D is unclear. Deletions cut 2 bases from V and 4 bases from J, with 9 bases between. The germline gives CDR1 LNHDA, CDR2 SQIVND (reference sequence). The CDR3 consists of 14 residues. CDR3 sequence reads: CASSISGGGNTIYF. CDR3 DNA sequence: TGTGCCAGTAGTATATCCGGAGGGGGAAACACCATATATTTT.

Only a few counts were recorded for this clone. This chain connects TRBV19 to TRBJ2-7; 9 bases align to TRBD2. This CDR3 is built from 13 residues. The germline V gene encodes CDR1 LNHDA and CDR2 SQIVND (reference sequence). J was trimmed by 7 bases and V by 2 bases; bases with no gene match: 3. The CDR3 nucleotides read TGTGCCAGTAGTATAATAGCGGGAGAAGAGCAGTACGTC. Its protein product is CASSIIAGEEQYV.

The genes are TRBV5-1 and TRBJ2-3, with a weak D call TRBD1 (5 bases). Trimming left V 6 bases short and J 4 bases short, with 12 bases between. Germline V gives CDR1 SGHRS, CDR2 YFSETQ. This CDR3 has 13 residues. This CDR3 reads CASMSQGADTQYF. CDR3 coding DNA: TGCGCCAGCATGAGCCAGGGCGCAGATACGCAGTATTTT.

The chain has TRBV11-3 and TRBJ1-2; D is possibly TRBD1 (6 bases). The CDR3 has 14 residues. Trimming removed 1 base from V and 7 bases from J, with 13 bases in between. The V gene's germline CDR1 is SGHNT and CDR2 YENEEA. CDR3 sequence (DNA): TGTGCCAGCAGCTTAGCCACAGGGAGTAGTGGCTACACCTTC. Its protein is CASSLATGSSGYTF.